This T cell receptor (beta chain) was identified during a study of T cell changes during pregnancy in multiple sclerosis. Generated by immunoSEQ multiplex PCR, the TCRdb table keeps only in-frame clones and is missing some. The profile covers about 36,000 clones, with around 89% appearing a single time and roughly 12% taken by the ten largest. The germline gives CDR1 LNHNV, CDR2 YYDKDF (reference sequence). The V gene lost 3 bases and the J gene lost 1 base, with 6 bases spanning the gap. This CDR3 has 13 amino acids. This sequence originates from a female donor with multiple sclerosis, enrolled in a pregnancy study. The V and J genes are TRBV15 and TRBJ1-1, with D possibly matching TRBD1 (6 bases). This specimen consisted of CD8+ T cells from peripheral blood mononuclear cells, obtained in the third trimester of pregnancy. The CDR3 DNA reads as TGTGCCACCAGCAGGGGACAGAACACTGAAGCTTTCTTT. This gives the protein CATSRGQNTEAFF.